A selection of T cell receptor beta chains follows, all from one sample in a study of early T cells in non-severe SARS-CoV-2 infection. TCRdb re-called the 5' RACE reads through MiXCR, storing one row per CDR3 protein. The sample lists roughly 110,000 distinct CDR3 sequences; 11% were seen once. Sequenced material: whole blood. The receptors stem from an adult who was a healthcare worker with PCR-confirmed SARS-CoV-2 infection or an uninfected control (not recorded which). Each CDR3 is given with its conserved first and last residue. Each record gives: J gene, D gene, V gene, clone size, CDR3 protein, CDR3 DNA. The D gene is left open where the match is weak. Size tells how often a clone was seen (once, few, many) or the class of an expanded clone, and some rows leave it out.

>TRBJ2-2|TRBD2|TRBV7-8|NA
CASSTLAGGPKNTGELFF
TGTGCCAGCAGCACATTAGCGGGAGGGCCGAAGAACACCGGGGAGCTGTTTTTT
>TRBJ2-7|NA|TRBV10-3|NA
CAISDIQPPGIYEQYF
TGTGCCATCAGTGATATTCAGCCCCCGGGGATCTACGAGCAGTACTTC
>TRBJ2-3|NA|TRBV7-7|many
CASSLAGGADTQYF
TGTGCCAGCAGCTTAGCGGGAGGCGCAGATACGCAGTATTTT
>TRBJ2-3|TRBD1|TRBV5-4|NA
CASSAGTDTDTQYF
TGTGCCAGCAGCGCCGGGACAGACACAGATACGCAGTATTTT
>TRBJ1-1|NA|TRBV20-1|NA
CSAIPTSNTEAFF
TGCAGTGCTATACCGACGTCGAACACTGAAGCTTTCTTT
>TRBJ1-2|NA|TRBV6-2/TRBV6-3|many
CASSYVHSPVGYTF
TGTGCCAGCAGTTACGTCCACTCCCCGGTTGGCTACACCTTC
>TRBJ2-7|TRBD1|TRBV5-5|many
CASSLWGQGTYEQYF
TGTGCCAGCAGCTTGTGGGGACAGGGCACCTACGAGCAGTACTTC
>TRBJ2-2|NA|TRBV28|NA
CASSLWKSANTGELLF
TGTGCCAGCAGTTTGTGGAAGTCGGCTAACACCGGGGAGCTGCTTTTT
>TRBJ2-2|TRBD1|TRBV7-2|many
CASSSGQGNTGELFF
TGTGCCAGCAGCTCAGGACAGGGGAACACCGGGGAGCTGTTTTTT
>TRBJ2-7|NA|TRBV28|few
CATSGVYEQYF
TGTGCCACCTCGGGGGTCTACGAGCAGTACTTC
>TRBJ2-1|NA|TRBV12-3/TRBV12-4|NA
CASSLGTTNEQFF
TGTGCCAGCAGTTTAGGGACTACCAATGAGCAGTTCTTC
>TRBJ2-5|NA|TRBV7-8|few
CASTLGETQYF
TGTGCCAGCACCCTAGGAGAGACCCAGTACTTC
>TRBJ2-7|NA|TRBV6-6|many
CASSSDGVLGSAYEQYF
TGTGCCAGCAGTTCGGACGGAGTTTTGGGGAGCGCCTACGAGCAGTACTTC
>TRBJ2-7|NA|TRBV7-9|many
CASSRPPGQNSYEQYF
TGTGCCAGCAGCCGTCCTCCCGGACAGAACTCCTACGAGCAGTACTTC
>TRBJ2-1|NA|TRBV28|NA
CASSSSRLEQFF
TGTGCCAGCAGTAGTAGTAGGCTTGAGCAGTTCTTC
>TRBJ2-2|NA|TRBV6-1|many
CASSGGDTGELFF
TGTGCCAGCAGTGGAGGGGACACCGGGGAGCTGTTTTTT
>TRBJ2-2|TRBD2|TRBV19|NA
CASSRSTGGGTGELFF
TGTGCCAGTAGTAGGTCGACGGGAGGAGGCACCGGGGAGCTGTTTTTT
>TRBJ1-3|TRBD1|TRBV12-3/TRBV12-4|NA
CASSFDRTGRTIYF
TGTGCCAGCAGTTTCGATAGGACAGGGAGGACCATATATTTT
>TRBJ1-1|NA|TRBV28|NA
CASSLLGQSDTEAFF
TGTGCCAGCAGTTTATTGGGCCAGTCTGACACTGAAGCTTTCTTT
>TRBJ1-1|NA|TRBV12-3/TRBV12-4|NA
CASRTTGADTEAFF
TGTGCCAGCAGAACGACAGGTGCGGATACTGAAGCTTTCTTT
>TRBJ1-2|NA|TRBV28|NA
CASSQTVYGYTF
TGTGCCAGCAGTCAGACAGTTTATGGCTACACCTTC
>TRBJ2-1|TRBD2|TRBV29-1|many
CSAAPRLAGAYNEQFF
TGCAGCGCCGCACCTCGACTAGCGGGAGCTTACAATGAGCAGTTCTTC
>TRBJ2-3|NA|TRBV7-2|NA
CASSLVGSRIFVYTQYF
TGTGCCAGCAGCTTAGTAGGTTCGCGGATCTTCGTATATACGCAGTATTTT